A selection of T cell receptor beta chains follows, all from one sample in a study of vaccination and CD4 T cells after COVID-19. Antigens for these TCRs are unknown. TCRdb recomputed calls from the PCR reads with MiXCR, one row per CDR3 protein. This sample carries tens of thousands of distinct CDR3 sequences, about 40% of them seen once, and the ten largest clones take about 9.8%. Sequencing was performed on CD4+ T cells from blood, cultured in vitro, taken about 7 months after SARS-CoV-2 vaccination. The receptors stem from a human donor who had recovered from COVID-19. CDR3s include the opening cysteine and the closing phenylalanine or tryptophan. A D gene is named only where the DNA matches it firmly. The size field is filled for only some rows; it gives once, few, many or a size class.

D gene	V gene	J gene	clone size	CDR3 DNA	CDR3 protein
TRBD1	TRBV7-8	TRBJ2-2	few	TGTGCCAGCAGCTTAGCGCGACAGGGTCAAACCGGGGAGCTGTTTTTT	CASSLARQGQTGELFF
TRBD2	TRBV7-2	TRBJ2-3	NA	TGTGCCAGCAGCACCAGGAGCGGGAGGACAGATACGCAGTATTTT	CASSTRSGRTDTQYF
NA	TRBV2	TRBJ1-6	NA	TGTGCCAGCAGTGAACTGGCTAATTCACCCCTCCACTTT	CASSELANSPLHF
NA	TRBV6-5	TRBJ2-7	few	TGTGCCAGCAGTTACGTGGACAGCCTATACGAGCAGTACTTC	CASSYVDSLYEQYF
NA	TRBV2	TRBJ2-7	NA	TGTGCCAGCAGTGGTGCAGGGGGGTCCTACGAGCAGTACTTC	CASSGAGGSYEQYF
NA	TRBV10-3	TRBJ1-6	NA	TGTGCCATCAGTGAAGGGATAGTCGTATCACCCCTCCACTTT	CAISEGIVVSPLHF
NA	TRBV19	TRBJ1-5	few	TGTGCCAGTAGCGCTCGATGGGGAAATCAGCCCCAGCATTTT	CASSARWGNQPQHF
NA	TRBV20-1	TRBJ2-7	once	TGCAGTGCCACTTTCAGGTCAAATCTCAAGTACTTC	CSATFRSNLKYF
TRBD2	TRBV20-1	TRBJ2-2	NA	TGCAGTGCCCCCGCGGTAGCGGGAGCCGGGGAGCTGTTTTTT	CSAPAVAGAGELFF
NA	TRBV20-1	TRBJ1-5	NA	TGCAGTGCTGGTGGGGGAATTGGCAATCAGCCCCAGCATTTT	CSAGGGIGNQPQHF
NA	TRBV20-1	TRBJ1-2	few	TGCAGTGCTGATGCGGGAGGCTACACCTTC	CSADAGGYTF
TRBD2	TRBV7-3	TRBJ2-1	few	TGTGCCAGCAGCAGCGAGTGGCGGGAGTACAATGAGCAGTTCTTC	CASSSEWREYNEQFF
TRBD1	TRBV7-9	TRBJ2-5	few	TGTGCCAGCAGCTTACCCGGTCAGGGGGCGGGAAAGACCCAGTACTTC	CASSLPGQGAGKTQYF
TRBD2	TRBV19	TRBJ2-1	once	TGTGCCAGTAGTTCACCCGGGACTAGCGGGAGGTTCAATGAGCAGTTCTTC	CASSSPGTSGRFNEQFF
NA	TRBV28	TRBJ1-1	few	TGTGCCAGCAGTTTAGGGGGACCCTCAGGGGCGGACACTGAAGCTTTCTTT	CASSLGGPSGADTEAFF
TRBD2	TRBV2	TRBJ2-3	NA	TGTGCCACCAAGACTAGCGATACGCAGTATTTT	CATKTSDTQYF
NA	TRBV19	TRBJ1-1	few	TGTGCCAGTAGTATCGGGGGGACGGTGTACCCTGAAGCTTTCTTT	CASSIGGTVYPEAFF
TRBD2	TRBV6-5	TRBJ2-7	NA	TGTGCCAGCAGTTCAGGCGGGAGTTTTTACGAGCAGTACTTC	CASSSGGSFYEQYF
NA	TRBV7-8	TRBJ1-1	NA	TGTGCCAGCAGCTTAGTGGGGGTCAGTCGGAACACTGAAGCTTTCTTT	CASSLVGVSRNTEAFF
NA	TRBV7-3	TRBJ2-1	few	TGTGCCAGCAGCCGAGGGCCCTACAATGAGCAGTTCTTC	CASSRGPYNEQFF
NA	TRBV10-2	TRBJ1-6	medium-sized	TGCGCCAGCAGTGATAGCAGGACTAATTCACCCCTCCACTTT	CASSDSRTNSPLHF
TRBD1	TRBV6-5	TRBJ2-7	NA	TGTGCCAGCAGTTACTCGTCCCAGGGGGTCTACGAGCAGTACTTC	CASSYSSQGVYEQYF
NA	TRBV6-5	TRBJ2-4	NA	TGTGCCAGCAGTTACTCTGGAGTTCTAGCCAAAAACATTCAGTACTTC	CASSYSGVLAKNIQYF
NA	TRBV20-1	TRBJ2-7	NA	TGCAGTGCTAGGGACCCGGGACCAGGATCGGGCGAGCAGTACTTC	CSARDPGPGSGEQYF
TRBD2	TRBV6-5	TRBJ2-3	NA	TGTGCCATTAAGCGGGAGTTGGGCACAGATACGCAGTATTTT	CAIKRELGTDTQYF
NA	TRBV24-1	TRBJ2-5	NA	TGTGCCACCAGTCAAGGGGAGACCCAGTACTTC	CATSQGETQYF
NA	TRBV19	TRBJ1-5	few	TGTGCCAGTAGTATTTTGTCAGGGGCGGCTCAGCCCCAGCATTTT	CASSILSGAAQPQHF
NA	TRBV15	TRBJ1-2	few	TGTGCCACCAGCAGAGATCGTACCGGGGGTCCGGACTATGGCTACACCTTC	CATSRDRTGGPDYGYTF